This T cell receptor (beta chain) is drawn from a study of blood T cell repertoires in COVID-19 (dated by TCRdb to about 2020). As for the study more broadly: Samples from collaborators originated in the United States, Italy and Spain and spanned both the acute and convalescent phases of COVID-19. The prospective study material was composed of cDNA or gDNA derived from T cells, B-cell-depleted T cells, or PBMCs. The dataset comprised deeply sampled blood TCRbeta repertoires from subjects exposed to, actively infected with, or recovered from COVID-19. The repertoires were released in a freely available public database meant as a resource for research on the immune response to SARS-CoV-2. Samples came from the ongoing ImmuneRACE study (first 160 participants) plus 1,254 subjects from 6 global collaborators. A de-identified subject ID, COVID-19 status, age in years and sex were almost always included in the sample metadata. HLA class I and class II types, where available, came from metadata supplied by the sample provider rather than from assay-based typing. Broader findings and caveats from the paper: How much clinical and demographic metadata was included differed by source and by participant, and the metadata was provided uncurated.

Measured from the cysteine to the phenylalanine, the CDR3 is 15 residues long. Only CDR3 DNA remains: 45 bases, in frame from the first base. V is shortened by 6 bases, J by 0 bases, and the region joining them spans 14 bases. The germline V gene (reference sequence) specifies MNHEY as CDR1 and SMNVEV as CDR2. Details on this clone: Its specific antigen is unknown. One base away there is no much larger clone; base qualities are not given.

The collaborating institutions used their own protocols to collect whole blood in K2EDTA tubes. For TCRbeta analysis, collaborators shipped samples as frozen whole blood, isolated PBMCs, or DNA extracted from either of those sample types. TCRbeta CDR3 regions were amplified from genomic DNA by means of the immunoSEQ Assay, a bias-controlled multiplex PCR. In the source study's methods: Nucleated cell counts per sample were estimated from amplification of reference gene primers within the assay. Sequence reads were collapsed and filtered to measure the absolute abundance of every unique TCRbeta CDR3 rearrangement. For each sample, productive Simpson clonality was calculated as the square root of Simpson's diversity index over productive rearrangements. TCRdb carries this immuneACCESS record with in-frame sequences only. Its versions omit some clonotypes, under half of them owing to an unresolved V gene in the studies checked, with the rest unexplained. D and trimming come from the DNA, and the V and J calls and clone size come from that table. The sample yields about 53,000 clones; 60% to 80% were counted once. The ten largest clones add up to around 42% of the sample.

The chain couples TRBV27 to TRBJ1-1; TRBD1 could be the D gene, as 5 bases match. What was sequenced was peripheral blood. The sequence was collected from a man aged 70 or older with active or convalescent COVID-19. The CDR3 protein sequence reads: CASSSPAGMNTEAFF. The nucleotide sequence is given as TGTGCCAGCAGCTCGCCCGCAGGGATGAACACTGAAGCTTTCTTT.